This TCR beta chain was identified during a study of T cells in Graves' hyperthyroidism and ophthalmopathy (dated by TCRdb to the late 2010s). Some background on the complete study: Peripheral blood samples were taken at the time of initial diagnosis, prior to any treatment. TCR V-J signatures able to tell the groups apart were searched for in a discovery cohort of some 97 patients, of whom under 45 had Graves' ophthalmopathy and roughly 58 had stable Graves' hyperthyroidism. Prospective prediction of ophthalmopathy was tested in an independent validation cohort consisting of 18 to 20 hyperthyroidism patients and over 15 patients who later progressed to ophthalmopathy. The roughly 91 discovery patients were randomly split 7:3 into training and test sets. In more than 5 Graves' hyperthyroidism patients, the study also compared T-cell repertoires from thyroid tissue with T-cell repertoires from blood. After blood sampling, hyperthyroidism patients were treated with methimazole at a starting dose of 30 mg daily, and ophthalmopathy patients were treated with high-dose intravenous methylprednisolone. According to the paper, TCR Vbeta CDR3 sequencing was carried out on more than 120 peripheral blood samples, which came from under 50 ophthalmopathy, under 85 hyperthyroidism and about 17 progressor patients.

This clonotype was found many times. Its antigen specificity is not known. Base qualities are not recorded, but no much larger clone differs from it by a single base. Stable Graves' hyperthyroidism was defined as the absence of progression to ophthalmopathy over 18 months of follow-up. Hyperthyroidism patients were aged 18 to 65 years and newly diagnosed, with disease duration of less than 2 months. Patients with uncontrolled infections, other autoimmune diseases, pregnancy or lactation were excluded. Diagnoses relied on clinical symptoms, serum thyroxine and TRAb, thyroid ultrasound and orbital computed tomography. PBMCs were separated from under 11 ml of fresh peripheral blood using Ficoll-Paque density gradient centrifugation. Total RNA was extracted using Trizol reagent, and RNA quality was assessed on an Agilent 2100 Bioanalyzer. Points the paper makes about the study in general: Most expanded thyroid clonotypes (frequency above 0.001) were also detected in blood, a finding suggesting that blood repertoires may reflect thyroid immune responses. A 13 V-J signature model separated ophthalmopathy from stable hyperthyroidism, with around 90% sensitivity and roughly 81% specificity in cross-validation and 80%/75% in testing. In validation, progression to ophthalmopathy was predicted by the model with around 70% sensitivity and roughly 76% specificity, a median of roughly six months before onset. Sample size was not statistically predetermined, and investigators were not blinded to group allocation.

TCR beta CDR3 regions were amplified from RNA transcripts. For the first round of RT-PCR on the TCR CDR3, the HTBI primer set was used together with the Qiagen OneStep RT-PCR kit. Libraries were constructed in a second round of multiplex PCR, after which size selection and purification were performed. Libraries were sequenced paired-end with 100 bp reads on an Illumina HiSeq2000. The study's processing was this. Raw data were processed with SOAPnuke, discarding reads with adapters, uncalled bases, mean Phred below 15, or no exact constant-primer or identifier match. High-quality paired reads were merged with COPE v1.2.5, and unique nucleotide sequences were defined as clonotypes. Clonotypes were aligned to IMGT TRBV, TRBD and TRBJ reference segments using MiTCR v1.1. Only V-J combinations with frequency above 0.0001, covering 99% to 99.2% of repertoires, were analysed. A TCS score was defined as the ratio between F50 (clonal expansion) and ExV (chaos), using BLOSUM62-based TCRdist between CDR3 peptides within each V-J. Welch's t-statistics and random forest reduced around 550 V-J features to under 15, which were used in a naive Bayes classifier (R e1071). TCRdb reprocessing: public reads trimmed at Q25 with fastp, clones called with MiXCR, in-frame beta chains kept. Rows are combined by CDR3 protein, so each entry shows the most common genes and DNA. TCRdb's processing, not the study's, gives the V and J calls here. The sample records 500,000 to 750,000 distinct CDR3 sequences, more than 15% of which are singletons. The ten largest clones represent 6.5% to 8% of the sample.

The CDR3 runs 15 residues from the cysteine to the phenylalanine. Of all the DNA, just the CDR3 is kept, 45 bases in frame from base 1. Looking up the germline V gene yields CDR1 MNHEY and CDR2 SVGEGT. V loses 6 bases at its end and J loses 2 bases; junction bases beyond the gene matches: 9. The sample consisted of blood. This sequence was found in a woman in her twenties or thirties with Graves' hyperthyroidism. The chain uses TRBV6-2 or TRBV6-3 and TRBJ1-2, and TRBD1 matches 7 of the central bases. Read as DNA, the sequence is TGTGCCAGCAGACTCCGGCAGGGGGGCAACTATGGCTACACCTTC. Its coded protein is CASRLRQGGNYGYTF.